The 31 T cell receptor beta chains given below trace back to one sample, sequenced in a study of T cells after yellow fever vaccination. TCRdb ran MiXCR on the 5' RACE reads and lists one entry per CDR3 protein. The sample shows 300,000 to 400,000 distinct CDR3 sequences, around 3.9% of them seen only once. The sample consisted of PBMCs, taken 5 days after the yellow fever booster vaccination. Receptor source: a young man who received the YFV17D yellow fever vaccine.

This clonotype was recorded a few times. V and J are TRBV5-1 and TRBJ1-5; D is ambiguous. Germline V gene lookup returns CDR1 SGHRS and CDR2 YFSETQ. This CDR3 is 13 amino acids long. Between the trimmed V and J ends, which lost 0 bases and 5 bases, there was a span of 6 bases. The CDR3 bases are TGCGCCAGCAGCTTGGCCCCGGATCAGCCCCAGCATTTT. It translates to CASSLAPDQPQHF.

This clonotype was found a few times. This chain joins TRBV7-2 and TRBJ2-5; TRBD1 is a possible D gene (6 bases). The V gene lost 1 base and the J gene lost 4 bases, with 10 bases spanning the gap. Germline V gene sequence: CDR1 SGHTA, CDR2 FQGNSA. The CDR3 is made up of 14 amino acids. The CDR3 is CASSLVDRRETQYF. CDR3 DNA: TGTGCCAGCAGCTTAGTCGACAGGAGAGAGACCCAGTACTTC.

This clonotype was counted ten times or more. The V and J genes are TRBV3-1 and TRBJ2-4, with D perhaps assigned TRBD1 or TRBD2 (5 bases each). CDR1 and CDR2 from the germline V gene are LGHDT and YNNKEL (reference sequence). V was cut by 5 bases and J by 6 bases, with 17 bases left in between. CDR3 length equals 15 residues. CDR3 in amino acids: CASSETSGRTNIQYF. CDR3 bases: TGTGCCAGCAGCGAGACCTCGGGACGGACAAACATTCAGTACTTC.

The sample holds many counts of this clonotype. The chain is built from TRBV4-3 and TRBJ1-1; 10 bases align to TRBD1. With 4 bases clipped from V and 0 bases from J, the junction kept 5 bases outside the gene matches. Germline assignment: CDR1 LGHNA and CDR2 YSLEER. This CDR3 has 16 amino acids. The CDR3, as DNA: TGCGCCAGCAGCCCGGGACAGGGGTGGTTGAACACTGAAGCTTTCTTT. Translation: CASSPGQGWLNTEAFF.

CDR3 coding DNA: TGCGCCAGCAGCTCCACAACCGGGACCGGCCTGGCCGCAGATACGCAGTATTTT. Encoded protein: CASSSTTGTGLAADTQYF. The chain carries TRBV5-1 and TRBJ2-3, with D perhaps TRBD1 or TRBD2 (5 bases each). CDR1 is SGHRS and CDR2 is YFSETQ in the germline V gene. Trimming cost V 3 bases and J 4 bases, with 24 bases left between them. The CDR3 is 18 residues long.

In DNA, the CDR3 is TGTGCCAGCGGGACGTTATCCTACGAGCAGTACTTC. Encoded protein: CASGTLSYEQYF. The rearrangement uses TRBV7-9 and TRBJ2-7; D may correspond to TRBD1 or TRBD2 (5 bases each). From germline, CDR1 is SEHNR and CDR2 FQNEAQ (reference sequence). The CDR3 runs 12 residues. Trimming stripped 8 bases from V and 1 base from J, with 9 bases between.

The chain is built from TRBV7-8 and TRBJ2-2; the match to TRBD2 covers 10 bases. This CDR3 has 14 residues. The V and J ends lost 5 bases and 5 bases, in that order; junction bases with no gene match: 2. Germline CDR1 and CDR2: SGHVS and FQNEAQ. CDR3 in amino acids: CASSLTSGTGELFF. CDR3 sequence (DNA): TGTGCCAGCAGCCTGACTAGCGGGACCGGGGAGCTGTTTTTT.

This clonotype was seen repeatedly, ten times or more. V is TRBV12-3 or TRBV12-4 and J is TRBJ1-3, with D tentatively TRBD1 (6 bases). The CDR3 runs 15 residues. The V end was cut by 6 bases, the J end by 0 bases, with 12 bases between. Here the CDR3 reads CASSRQVVSGNTIYF. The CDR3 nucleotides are TGTGCCAGCAGCCGACAGGTCGTCTCTGGAAACACCATATATTTT.

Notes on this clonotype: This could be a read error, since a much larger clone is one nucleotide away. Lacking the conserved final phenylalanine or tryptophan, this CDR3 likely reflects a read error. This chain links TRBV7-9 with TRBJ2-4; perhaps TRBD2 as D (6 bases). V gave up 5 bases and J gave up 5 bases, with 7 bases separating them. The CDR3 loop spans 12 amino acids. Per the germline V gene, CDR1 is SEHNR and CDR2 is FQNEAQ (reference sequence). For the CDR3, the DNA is TGTGCCAGCAGCCCGGGGGAAAACATTCAGTACTCC. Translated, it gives CASSPGENIQYS.

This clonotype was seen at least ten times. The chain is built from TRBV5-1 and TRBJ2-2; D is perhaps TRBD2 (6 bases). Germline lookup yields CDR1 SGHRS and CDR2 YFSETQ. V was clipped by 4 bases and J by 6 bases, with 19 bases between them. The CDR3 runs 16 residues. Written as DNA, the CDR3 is TGCGCCAGCAGCAACCCTGGAGGTTGGGGGGCCGGGGAGCTGTTTTTT. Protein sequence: CASSNPGGWGAGELFF.

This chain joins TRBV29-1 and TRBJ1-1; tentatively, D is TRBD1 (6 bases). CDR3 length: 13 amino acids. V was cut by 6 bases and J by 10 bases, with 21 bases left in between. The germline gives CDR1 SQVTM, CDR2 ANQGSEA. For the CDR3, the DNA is TGCAGCGTAACTACCCTTTTACAGGGAGGAGCTTTCTTT. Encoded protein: CSVTTLLQGGAFF.

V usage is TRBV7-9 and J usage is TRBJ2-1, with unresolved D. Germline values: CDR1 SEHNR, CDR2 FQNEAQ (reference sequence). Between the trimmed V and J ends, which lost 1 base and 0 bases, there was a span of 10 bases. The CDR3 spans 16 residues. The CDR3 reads CASSLGDPSSYNEQFF. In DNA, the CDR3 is TGTGCCAGCAGCTTAGGTGACCCGAGCTCCTACAATGAGCAGTTCTTC.

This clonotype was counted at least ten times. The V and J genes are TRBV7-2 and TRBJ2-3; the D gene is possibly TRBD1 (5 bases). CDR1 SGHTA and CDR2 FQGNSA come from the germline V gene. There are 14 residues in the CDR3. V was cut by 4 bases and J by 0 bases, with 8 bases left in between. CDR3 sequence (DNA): TGTGCCAGCAGCTCAGGGTATAGCACAGATACGCAGTATTTT. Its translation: CASSSGYSTDTQYF.

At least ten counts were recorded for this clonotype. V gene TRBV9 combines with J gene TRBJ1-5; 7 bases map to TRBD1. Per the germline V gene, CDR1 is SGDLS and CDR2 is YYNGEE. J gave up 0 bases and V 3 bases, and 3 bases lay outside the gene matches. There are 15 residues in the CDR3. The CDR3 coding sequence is TGTGCCAGCAGCGAAACAGGGGATAGCAATCAGCCCCAGCATTTT. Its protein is CASSETGDSNQPQHF. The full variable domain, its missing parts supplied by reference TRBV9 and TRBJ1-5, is DSGVTQTPKHLITATGQRVTLRCSPRSGDLSVYWYQQSLDQGLQFLIQYYNGEERAKGNILERFSAQQFPDLHSELNLSSLELGDSALYFCASSETGDSNQPQHFGDGTRLSIL.

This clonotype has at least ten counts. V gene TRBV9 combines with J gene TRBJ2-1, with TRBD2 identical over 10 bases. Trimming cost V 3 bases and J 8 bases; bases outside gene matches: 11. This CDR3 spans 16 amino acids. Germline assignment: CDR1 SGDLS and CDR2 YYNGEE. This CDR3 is CASSETPQRGGDEQFF. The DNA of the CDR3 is TGTGCCAGCAGCGAGACCCCCCAGCGGGGGGGCGATGAGCAGTTCTTC.

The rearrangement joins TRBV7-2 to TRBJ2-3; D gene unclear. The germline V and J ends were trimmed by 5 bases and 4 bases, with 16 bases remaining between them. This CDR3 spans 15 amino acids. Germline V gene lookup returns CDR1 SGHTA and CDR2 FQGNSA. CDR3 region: CASSLVGPPPDTQYF. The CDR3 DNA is TGTGCCAGCAGCCTCGTTGGGCCACCCCCAGATACGCAGTATTTT.

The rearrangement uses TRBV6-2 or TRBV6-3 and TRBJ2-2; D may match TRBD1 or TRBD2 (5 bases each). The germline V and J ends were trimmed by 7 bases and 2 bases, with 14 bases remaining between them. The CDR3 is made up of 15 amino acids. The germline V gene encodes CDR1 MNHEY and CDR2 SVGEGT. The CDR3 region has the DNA TGTGCCAGCAAAGGGACGGACCCAAACACCGGGGAGCTGTTTTTT. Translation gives CASKGTDPNTGELFF.

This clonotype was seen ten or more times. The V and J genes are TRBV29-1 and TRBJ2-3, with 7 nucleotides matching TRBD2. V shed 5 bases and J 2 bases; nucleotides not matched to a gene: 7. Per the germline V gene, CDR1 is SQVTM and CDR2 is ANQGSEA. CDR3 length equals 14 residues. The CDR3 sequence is CSVTSGANTDTQYF. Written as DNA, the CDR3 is TGCAGCGTTACGAGCGGGGCAAACACAGATACGCAGTATTTT.

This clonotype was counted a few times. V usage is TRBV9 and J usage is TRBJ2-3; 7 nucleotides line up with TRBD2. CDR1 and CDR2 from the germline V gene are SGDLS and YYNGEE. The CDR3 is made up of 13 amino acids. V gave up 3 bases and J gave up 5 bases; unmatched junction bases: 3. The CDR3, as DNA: TGTGCCAGCAGCGGGGAGGGTGTAGATACGCAGTATTTT. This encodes CASSGEGVDTQYF. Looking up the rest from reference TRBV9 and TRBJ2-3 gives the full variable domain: DSGVTQTPKHLITATGQRVTLRCSPRSGDLSVYWYQQSLDQGLQFLIQYYNGEERAKGNILERFSAQQFPDLHSELNLSSLELGDSALYFCASSGEGVDTQYFGPGTRLTVL.

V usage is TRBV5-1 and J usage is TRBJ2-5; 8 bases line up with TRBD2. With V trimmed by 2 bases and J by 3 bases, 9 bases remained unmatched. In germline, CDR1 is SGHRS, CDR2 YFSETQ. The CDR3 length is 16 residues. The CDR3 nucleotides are TGCGCCAGCAGCTTTGGGCCGGGACTAGTTAAAGAGACCCAGTACTTC. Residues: CASSFGPGLVKETQYF.

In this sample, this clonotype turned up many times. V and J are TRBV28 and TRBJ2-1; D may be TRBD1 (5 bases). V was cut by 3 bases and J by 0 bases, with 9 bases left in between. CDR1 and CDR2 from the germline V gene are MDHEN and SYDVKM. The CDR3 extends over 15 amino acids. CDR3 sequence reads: CASSFLTDSYNEQFF. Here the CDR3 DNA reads TGTGCCAGCAGTTTTTTGACAGACTCCTACAATGAGCAGTTCTTC.

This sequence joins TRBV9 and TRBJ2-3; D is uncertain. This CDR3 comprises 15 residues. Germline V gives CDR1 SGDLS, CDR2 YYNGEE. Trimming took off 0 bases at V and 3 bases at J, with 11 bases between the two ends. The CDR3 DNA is TGTGCCAGCAGCGTAGCTCCGTCGTTGACAGATACGCAGTATTTT. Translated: CASSVAPSLTDTQYF.

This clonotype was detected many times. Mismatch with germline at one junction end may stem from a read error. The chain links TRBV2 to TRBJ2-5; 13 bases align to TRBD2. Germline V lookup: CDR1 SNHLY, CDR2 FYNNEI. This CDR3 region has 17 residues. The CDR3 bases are TGTGCCAGCAGTAAAGCTACTAGCGGGGGGGAACAAGAGACCCAGTACTTC. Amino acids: CASSKATSGGEQETQYF.

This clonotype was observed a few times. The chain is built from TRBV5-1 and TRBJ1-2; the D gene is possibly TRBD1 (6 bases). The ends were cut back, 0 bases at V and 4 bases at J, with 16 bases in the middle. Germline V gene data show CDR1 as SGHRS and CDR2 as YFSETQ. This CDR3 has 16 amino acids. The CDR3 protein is CASSLATGRGGYGYTF. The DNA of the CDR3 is TGCGCCAGCAGCTTGGCCACCGGCAGGGGAGGCTATGGCTACACCTTC.

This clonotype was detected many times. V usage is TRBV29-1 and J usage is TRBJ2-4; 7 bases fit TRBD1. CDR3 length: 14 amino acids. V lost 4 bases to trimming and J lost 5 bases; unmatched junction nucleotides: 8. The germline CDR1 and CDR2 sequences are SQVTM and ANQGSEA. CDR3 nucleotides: TGCAGCGTTGTGACAGGGACGAGACAAAACATTCAGTACTTC. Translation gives CSVVTGTRQNIQYF.

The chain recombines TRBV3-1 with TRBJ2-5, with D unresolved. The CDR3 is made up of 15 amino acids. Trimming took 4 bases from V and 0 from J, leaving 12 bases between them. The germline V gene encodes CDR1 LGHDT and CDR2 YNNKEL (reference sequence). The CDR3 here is CASSPPGVNQETQYF. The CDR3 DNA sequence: TGTGCCAGCAGCCCCCCTGGGGTGAACCAAGAGACCCAGTACTTC.

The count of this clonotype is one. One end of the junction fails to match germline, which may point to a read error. The CDR3 protein is CASSYSAAYNEQFF. The CDR3 DNA reads TGTGCCAGCAGTTACTCTGCGGCCTACAACGAGCAGTTCTTC. This rearrangement joins TRBV6-5 to TRBJ2-1; D remains unclear. From germline, CDR1 is MNHEY and CDR2 SVGAGI. The CDR3 consists of 14 residues.

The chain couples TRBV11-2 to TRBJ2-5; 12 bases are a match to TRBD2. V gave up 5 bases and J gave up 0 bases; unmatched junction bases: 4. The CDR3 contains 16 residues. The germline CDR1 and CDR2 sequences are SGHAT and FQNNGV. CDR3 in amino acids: CASSLGLAGYQETQYF. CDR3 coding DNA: TGTGCCAGCAGCCTGGGACTAGCGGGCTACCAAGAGACCCAGTACTTC.

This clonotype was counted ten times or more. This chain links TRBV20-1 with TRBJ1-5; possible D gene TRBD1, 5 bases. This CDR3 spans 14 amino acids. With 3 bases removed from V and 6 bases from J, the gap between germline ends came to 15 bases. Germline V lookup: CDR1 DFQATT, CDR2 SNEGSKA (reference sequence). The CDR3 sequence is CSASSRVSGQPQHF. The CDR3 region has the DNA TGCAGTGCTAGCAGCAGGGTGTCGGGTCAGCCCCAGCATTTT.

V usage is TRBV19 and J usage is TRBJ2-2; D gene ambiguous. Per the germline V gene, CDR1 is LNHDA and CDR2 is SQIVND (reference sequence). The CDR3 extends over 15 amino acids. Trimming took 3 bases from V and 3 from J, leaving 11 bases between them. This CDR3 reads CASSMDSWDTGELFF. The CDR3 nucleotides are TGTGCCAGTAGTATGGATAGCTGGGACACCGGGGAGCTGTTTTTT. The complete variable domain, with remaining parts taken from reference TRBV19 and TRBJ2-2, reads DGGITQSPKYLFRKEGQNVTLSCEQNLNHDAMYWYRQDPGQGLRLIYYSQIVNDFQKGDIAEGYSVSREKKESFPLTVTSAQKNPTAFYLCASSMDSWDTGELFFGEGSRLTVL.

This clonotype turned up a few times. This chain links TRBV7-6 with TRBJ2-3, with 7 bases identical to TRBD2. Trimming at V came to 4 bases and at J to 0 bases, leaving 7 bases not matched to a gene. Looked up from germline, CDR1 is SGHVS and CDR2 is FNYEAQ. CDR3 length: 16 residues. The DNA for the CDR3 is TGTGCCAGCAGCTCCACAGGACTAGAGAGCACAGATACGCAGTATTTT. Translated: CASSSTGLESTDTQYF.